Below, 18 T cell receptor beta chains from the same sample are listed, as sequenced in a study of identical twins. One entry per CDR3 protein results from TCRdb running MiXCR on the 5' RACE reads. The data show approximately 1.8 million distinct CDR3 sequences, more than 30% seen once. Specimen: cord blood. The origin of the receptors is a newborn girl in good health.

The sample holds one count of this clonotype. A junction end diverges from the germline sequence, so it may reflect a read error. J is TRBJ1-1 and V is TRBV20-1; tentatively, D is TRBD1 (6 bases). The CDR3 runs 14 residues. CDR1 is DFQATT and CDR2 is SNEGSKA in the germline V gene (reference sequence). CDR3 in amino acids: CSASQGLVNTGAFF. The CDR3 coding sequence is TGCAGTGCTAGCCAGGGGTTGGTGAACACTGGAGCTTTCTTT.

This clonotype turned up a few times. This chain joins TRBV4-2 and TRBJ2-1, with 10 nucleotides matching TRBD2. There are 18 residues in the CDR3. Looked up from germline, CDR1 is LGHNA and CDR2 is YNFKEQ. The V gene end was trimmed by 1 base and the J gene end by 7 bases; junction bases not matched to a gene: 13. CDR3 loop: CASSQVRGGGLALNEQFF. CDR3 nucleotide sequence: TGTGCCAGCAGCCAAGTCCGCGGCGGGGGACTAGCGCTAAATGAGCAGTTCTTC.

This clonotype is a singleton in its sample. This sequence joins TRBV24-1 and TRBJ1-5; no clear D gene. V was cut by 3 bases and J by 0 bases, with 11 bases left in between. The germline V gene has CDR1 KGHDR and CDR2 SFDVKD. The CDR3 length is 16 residues. CDR3 sequence: CATSDPTVYSNQPQHF. The CDR3 coding sequence is TGTGCCACCAGTGATCCGACGGTTTATAGCAATCAGCCCCAGCATTTT.

The chain has TRBV29-1 and TRBJ1-1; tentatively, D is TRBD1 (6 bases). This CDR3 has 15 residues. V was shortened by 3 bases and J by 5 bases, with 19 bases between the two germline ends. CDR1 SQVTM and CDR2 ANQGSEA come from the germline V gene. The CDR3 DNA sequence: TGCAGCGTTGACCCCTTAAAACAGGGTCGGACTGAAGCTTTCTTT. It is translated as CSVDPLKQGRTEAFF.

The CDR3 sequence: CASSTDSFNSPLHF. In nucleotides, the CDR3 is TGCGCCAGCAGCACGGACAGTTTTAATTCACCCCTCCACTTT. The rearrangement links TRBV5-1 to TRBJ1-6; D is perhaps TRBD1 (6 bases). The CDR3 consists of 14 residues. V dropped 4 bases and J dropped 6 bases, with 11 bases sitting between them. Germline V CDR1 and CDR2: SGHRS, YFSETQ.

The chain couples TRBV7-6 to TRBJ1-4; 7 nucleotides agree with TRBD1. The trim removed 0 bases at V and 5 bases at J, leaving 12 bases unmatched. This CDR3 has 18 amino acids. Germline-derived CDR1 and CDR2 are SGHVS and FNYEAQ. This CDR3 is CASSLAFVAGQLNEKLFF. For the CDR3, the DNA is TGTGCCAGCAGCTTAGCTTTTGTAGCGGGACAGCTCAATGAAAAACTGTTTTTT.

The rearrangement joins TRBV28 to TRBJ2-2, with TRBD2 matching over 7 bases. This CDR3 comprises 13 residues. With V trimmed by 8 bases and J by 3 bases, 3 bases remained unmatched. Germline values: CDR1 MDHEN, CDR2 SYDVKM. CDR3 sequence reads: CASWGRDTGELFF. CDR3 nucleotides: TGTGCCAGCTGGGGGAGGGACACCGGGGAGCTGTTTTTT.

A few counts support this clonotype. The rearrangement links TRBV12-3 or TRBV12-4 to TRBJ2-1, with D unclear. V lost 2 bases, J lost 5 bases, and 13 bases lay in between. CDR3 length: 15 residues. Here the CDR3 reads CASSLQRPKNNEQFF. The CDR3 DNA follows: TGTGCCAGCAGTTTACAGCGACCTAAAAACAATGAGCAGTTCTTC.

The chain joins TRBV29-1 to TRBJ2-1; no firm D call. V was cut by 5 bases and J by 0 bases, with 14 bases left in between. Germline V gene data show CDR1 as SQVTM and CDR2 as ANQGSEA. The CDR3 has 15 residues. CDR3 protein: CSVLPLLSSYNEQFF. Written as DNA, the CDR3 is TGCAGCGTTCTCCCCCTGCTAAGCTCCTACAATGAGCAGTTCTTC.

This clonotype was recorded a few times. J is TRBJ2-4 and V is TRBV4-2; 11 bases are a match to TRBD2. V dropped 0 bases and J dropped 0; count of bases not matched to a gene: 4. This CDR3 is 18 amino acids long. Germline V CDR1 and CDR2: LGHNA, YNFKEQ. CDR3 protein: CASSQDSGRALAKNIQYF. DNA of the CDR3: TGTGCCAGCAGCCAAGATAGCGGGAGGGCCCTAGCCAAAAACATTCAGTACTTC.

This clonotype was picked up a small number of times. J is TRBJ1-2 and V is TRBV5-1; TRBD1 matches 9 bases. The CDR3 is made up of 14 amino acids. Trimming took 4 bases from V and 8 from J; bases not matched to a gene: 9. Per the germline V gene, CDR1 is SGHRS and CDR2 is YFSETQ. CDR3 sequence (DNA): TGCGCCAGCAGCCCCAGGGGACAGGGCTTCGGCTACACCTTC. This translates into CASSPRGQGFGYTF. Together with reference TRBV5-1 and TRBJ1-2, the CDR3 gives the full variable domain: KAGVTQTPRYLIKTRGQQVTLSCSPISGHRSVSWYQQTPGQGLQFLFEYFSETQRNKGNFPGRFSGRQFSNSRSEMNVSTLELGDSALYLCASSPRGQGFGYTFGSGTRLTVV.

The chain couples TRBV21-1 to TRBJ2-7; the table's D gene call, TRBD2, was not cross checked with the DNA. TRBV21-1 is flagged as a pseudogene. This CDR3 comprises 15 residues. In nucleotides, the CDR3 is TGTGCCAGCAGCACCCGAGCGGGGGGTTCCTACGAGCAGTACTTC. Translated: CASSTRAGGSYEQYF.

There are a few counts of this clonotype. The chain joins TRBV6-1 to TRBJ1-5, with 8 bases that match TRBD1. CDR3 size: 16 residues. Germline CDR1 is MNHNS and CDR2 is SASEGT. V lost 5 bases and J lost 6; bases outside the gene matches: 12. The CDR3 DNA follows: TGTGCCAGCAGTCCCGTTCTTCGACAGGGGAGTCAGCCCCAGCATTTT. It encodes CASSPVLRQGSQPQHF.

In its sample, this clonotype was seen a few times. The chain has TRBV7-2 and TRBJ2-5; TRBD2 might be the D (6 bases). The CDR3 loop spans 16 amino acids. V lost 1 base and J lost 5, with 17 bases in between. Germline loops: CDR1 SGHTA, CDR2 FQGNSA. The CDR3 DNA reads TGTGCCAGCAGCTTAGGCCACGGGCGGGGTGAGGAGACCCAGTACTTC. Translated, it gives CASSLGHGRGEETQYF.

The gene calls are TRBV27 and TRBJ2-3; 9 bases align to TRBD2. CDR3 length: 16 amino acids. Germline loops: CDR1 MNHEY, CDR2 SMNVEV (reference sequence). The V gene end was trimmed by 7 bases and the J gene end by 6 bases; junction bases not matched to a gene: 14. In nucleotides, the CDR3 is TGTGCCAGCAAGTTTGGACTAGCGTGGGGTCTGGATACGCAGTATTTT. Residues: CASKFGLAWGLDTQYF.

This clonotype was counted ten times or more. One end of the junction fails to match germline, which may point to a read error. This CDR3 reads CASSRTGGGETQYF. Here the CDR3 DNA reads TGTGCCAGCAGCCGCACGGGGGGAGGAGAGACCCAGTACTTC. This chain links TRBV4-1 with TRBJ2-5, with 7 bases identical to TRBD2. The CDR3 contains 14 residues. Germline V lookup: CDR1 MGHRA, CDR2 YSYEKL.

The V and J genes are TRBV7-2 and TRBJ2-7; 10 bases match TRBD2. From germline, CDR1 is SGHTA and CDR2 FQGNSA. The CDR3 runs 16 residues. V shed 1 base and J 1 base; nucleotides not matched to a gene: 4. DNA of the CDR3: TGTGCCAGCAGCTTAGAGGCGACTAGCGGGTCCTACGAGCAGTACTTC. Translated: CASSLEATSGSYEQYF.

This clonotype was seen a few times. The chain couples TRBV12-3 or TRBV12-4 to TRBJ1-5; 10 bases line up with TRBD1. V shed 6 bases, J shed 0 bases, and the junction held 5 bases outside the gene matches. This CDR3 comprises 16 residues. As DNA, the CDR3 is TGTGCCAGCAGCCTAAGGACAGGGGGTAGCAATCAGCCCCAGCATTTT. This translates into CASSLRTGGSNQPQHF.